A single sample gave rise to the 16 T cell receptor beta chains below, sequenced in a study of cytomegalovirus exposure and HLA in healthy donors (dated 2017 in TCRdb). Libraries were built with the immunoSEQ multiplex PCR assay. A mixture of 60 forward primers for TCR Vbeta segments and 13 reverse primers for TCR Jbeta segments was used in the multiplex PCR. What TCRdb holds here is the immuneACCESS table cut down to in-frame rearrangements. Part of the clones is not present; checked against another copy, under half of the missing clones reflect an unresolved V gene, and the others are unexplained. This sample gives roughly 130,000 clones in total; 8.5% to 10% of them show up just once. The ten largest make up 5.5% of the sample. The sample taken for sequencing was PBMCs. Receptors originate from a man aged 35 to 55 in good health and CMV-seronegative.

This clone was seen more than once but under ten times. The chain combines TRBV16 with TRBJ2-1; D remains unclear. Germline assignment: CDR1 KGHSY and CDR2 FQNENV. CDR3 length: 12 residues. Trimming took 4 bases from V and 10 from J, leaving 11 bases between them. CDR3 DNA: TGTGCCAGCAGCCCCTCGATTGCGGAGCAGTTCTTC. It specifies CASSPSIAEQFF.

This chain links TRBV9 with TRBJ1-4; 7 nucleotides align to TRBD1. Germline values: CDR1 SGDLS, CDR2 YYNGEE. V shed 0 bases and J 8 bases; nucleotides not matched to a gene: 4. This CDR3 has 14 amino acids. The CDR3 protein is CASSVGQGQEKLFF. CDR3 DNA sequence: TGTGCCAGCAGCGTAGGACAGGGCCAAGAAAAACTGTTTTTT.

The rearrangement links TRBV2 to TRBJ2-1; 8 nucleotides agree with TRBD1. Looked up from germline, CDR1 is SNHLY and CDR2 is FYNNEI. J was trimmed by 7 bases and V by 6 bases; bases with no gene match: 2. This CDR3 is 12 amino acids long. CDR3 residues: CASRDRENEQFF. The CDR3 DNA follows: TGTGCCAGCAGGGACAGGGAAAATGAGCAGTTCTTC. The full variable domain, completed using reference TRBV2 and TRBJ2-1, is EPEVTQTPSHQVTQMGQEVILRCVPISNHLYFYWYRQILGQKVEFLVSFYNNEISEKSEIFDDQFSVERPDGSNFTLKIRSTKLEDSAMYFCASRDRENEQFFGPGTRLTVL.

This clone came up a few times. The chain carries TRBV5-1 and TRBJ2-3, with a weak D call TRBD2 (6 bases). The CDR3 runs to 14 residues. CDR1 is SGHRS and CDR2 is YFSETQ in the germline V gene. V lost 4 bases and J 2 bases, leaving 11 bases between the germline ends. CDR3 loop: CASSLGLSTDTQYF. The CDR3 DNA reads TGCGCCAGCAGCCTCGGACTATCCACAGATACGCAGTATTTT. Variable domain in full (rest from reference TRBV5-1 and TRBJ2-3): KAGVTQTPRYLIKTRGQQVTLSCSPISGHRSVSWYQQTPGQGLQFLFEYFSETQRNKGNFPGRFSGRQFSNSRSEMNVSTLELGDSALYLCASSLGLSTDTQYFGPGTRLTVL.

V is TRBV14 and J is TRBJ2-5; 14 bases are a match to TRBD2. Germline trimming cut 4 bases from V and 4 bases from J; bases unmatched to any gene: 2. CDR1 is SGHDN and CDR2 is FVKESK in the germline V gene. The CDR3 loop spans 15 amino acids. The CDR3 DNA sequence: TGTGCCAGCAGCCGGGGACTAGCGGGGGCAGAGACCCAGTACTTC. It yields the protein CASSRGLAGAETQYF.

V gene TRBV19 combines with J gene TRBJ1-4; 8 bases agree with TRBD1. V lost 6 bases to trimming and J lost 0 bases; unmatched junction nucleotides: 6. The germline V gene encodes CDR1 LNHDA and CDR2 SQIVND (reference sequence). The length of the CDR3 is 16 residues. CDR3 region: CASRETGDSTNEKLFF. DNA of the CDR3: TGTGCCAGTAGGGAGACAGGGGACTCAACTAATGAAAAACTGTTTTTT.

The gene calls are TRBV6-6 and TRBJ2-1; TRBD1 matches at 10 bases. V gave up 6 bases and J gave up 6 bases; unmatched junction bases: 8. The CDR3 spans 15 residues. The germline CDR1 and CDR2 sequences are MNHNY and SVGAGI (reference sequence). Here the CDR3 DNA reads TGTGCCAGCAGGCTCGGGACAGGGGCCTTCAATGAGCAGTTCTTC. Translation gives CASRLGTGAFNEQFF.

The V and J genes are TRBV5-6 and TRBJ2-5; the D gene is possibly TRBD1 (7 bases). Germline assignment: CDR1 SGHDT and CDR2 YYEEEE. The V gene lost 0 bases and the J gene lost 4 bases, with 13 bases spanning the gap. CDR3 size: 15 residues. CDR3 in amino acids: CASSLVQGGRETQYF. In DNA, the CDR3 is TGTGCCAGCAGCTTGGTGCAGGGGGGAAGAGAGACCCAGTACTTC.

The chain carries TRBV7-2 and TRBJ2-3; TRBD2 matches 9 bases. This CDR3 region has 15 residues. Per germline, CDR1 SGHTA and CDR2 FQGNSA. The ends lost 4 bases at V and 1 base at J; junction bases unmatched: 3. The CDR3 nucleotides are TGTGCCAGCAGCTCTCGGACTAGCGGCACAGATACGCAGTATTTT. Amino acid sequence: CASSSRTSGTDTQYF. The entire variable domain, with the rest obtained from reference TRBV7-2 and TRBJ2-3, is as follows: GAGVSQSPSNKVTEKGKDVELRCDPISGHTALYWYRQSLGQGLEFLIYFQGNSAPDKSGLPSDRFSAERTGGSVSTLTIQRTQQEDSAVYLCASSSRTSGTDTQYFGPGTRLTVL.

In its sample, this clone was seen a few times. The chain recombines TRBV7-9 with TRBJ2-7; the match to TRBD1 covers 8 bases. This CDR3 contains 14 residues. Germline V gene lookup returns CDR1 SEHNR and CDR2 FQNEAQ (reference sequence). After removal of 5 bases from V and 4 bases from J, the junction contained 7 bases not matched to a gene. The CDR3: CASSGGQGLYEQYF. The CDR3 bases are TGTGCCAGCAGCGGAGGACAGGGCTTGTACGAGCAGTACTTC.

There are a few counts of this clone. The genes are TRBV19 and TRBJ2-3; D gene ambiguous. The CDR3 consists of 12 residues. V lost 6 bases and J 2 bases, leaving 6 bases between the germline ends. Looked up from germline, CDR1 is LNHDA and CDR2 is SQIVND (reference sequence). Here the CDR3 reads CASSDTTDTQYF. DNA for the CDR3: TGTGCCAGTAGCGACACCACAGATACGCAGTATTTT.

The chain combines TRBV5-1 with TRBJ2-5; 9 bases match TRBD1. This CDR3 spans 16 amino acids. With V trimmed by 5 bases and J by 2 bases, 10 bases remained unmatched. Germline loops: CDR1 SGHRS, CDR2 YFSETQ. This CDR3 is CASSFSPGQGQETQYF. CDR3 sequence (DNA): TGCGCCAGCAGTTTTTCACCGGGACAGGGACAAGAGACCCAGTACTTC.

The chain combines TRBV5-1 with TRBJ1-1; 8 positions match TRBD1. The junction had 5 bases not matched to a gene; V was cut back by 3 bases and J by 4 bases. Germline V CDR1 and CDR2: SGHRS, YFSETQ. CDR3 length: 14 residues. The CDR3 bases are TGCGCCAGCAGCTACACAGGGGGGAGCACTGAAGCTTTCTTT. This gives the protein CASSYTGGSTEAFF.

This clone was seen only a few times. The chain links TRBV18 to TRBJ2-7; possibly TRBD1 for D (6 bases). The V and J ends lost 4 bases and 3 bases respectively, with 13 bases between them. Germline lookup yields CDR1 KGHSH and CDR2 LQKENI. This CDR3 has 14 amino acids. DNA for the CDR3: TGTGCCAGCTCACTCCGGGACACTTACTACGAGCAGTACTTC. It encodes CASSLRDTYYEQYF.

The chain has TRBV27 and TRBJ2-6, with D possibly being TRBD2 (6 bases). The CDR3 is made up of 16 amino acids. Trimming stripped 6 bases from V and 2 bases from J, with 14 bases between. Germline V gene data show CDR1 as MNHEY and CDR2 as SMNVEV (reference sequence). In nucleotides, the CDR3 is TGTGCCAGCAGGGTGGGGGGTAGTGCTGGGGCCAACGTCCTGACTTTC. Translation gives CASRVGGSAGANVLTF.

Here the CDR3 reads CASSPTGGYEQYF. The CDR3 nucleotides are TGTGCCAGTTCTCCGACAGGGGGCTACGAGCAGTACTTC. This rearrangement joins TRBV2 to TRBJ2-7; 9 bases align to TRBD1. After removal of 9 bases from V and 3 bases from J, the junction contained 6 bases not matched to a gene. The CDR3 has 13 residues. CDR1 SNHLY and CDR2 FYNNEI come from the germline V gene.